The 21 T cell receptor beta chains below all came from one sample that was sequenced in a study of PD-1 blockade in classical Hodgkin lymphoma. Each of the patients experienced relapse following autologous stem cell transplantation, and their brentuximab vedotin exposure differed. Repertoires were generated with immunoSEQ multiplex PCR, while TCRdb's copy carries only in-frame clones and drops some. The repertoire holds tens of thousands of clones, with 88% as singletons. The starting material was peripheral blood mononuclear cells (PBMCs), obtained before the second cycle of nivolumab. All receptors come from a human donor with classical Hodgkin lymphoma.

A single count supports this clone. The chain has TRBV6-5 and TRBJ2-7; 8 bases fit TRBD1. V trimming: 6 bases; J trimming: 4 bases; junction bases outside the gene matches: 11. There are 15 residues in the CDR3. CDR1 is MNHEY and CDR2 is SVGAGI in the germline V gene. The CDR3 loop is CASRQDRAVLYEQYF. The CDR3 coding sequence is TGTGCCAGCAGGCAGGACAGGGCCGTTCTTTACGAGCAGTACTTC.

The chain carries TRBV19 and TRBJ2-7; perhaps TRBD1 as D (5 bases). Germline lookup yields CDR1 LNHDA and CDR2 SQIVND (reference sequence). CDR3 length: 15 amino acids. The germline V and J ends were trimmed by 1 base and 4 bases, with 14 bases remaining between them. CDR3 sequence: CASSIVGLGEYEQYF. The CDR3 coding sequence is TGTGCCAGTAGTATAGTTGGGTTAGGGGAATACGAGCAGTACTTC.

V and J are TRBV11-2 and TRBJ1-1; D is unclear. This CDR3 has 15 amino acids. V was shortened by 1 base and J by 2 bases, with 11 bases between the two germline ends. From germline, CDR1 is SGHAT and CDR2 FQNNGV. The CDR3 sequence: CASSLVSGINTEAFF. CDR3 bases: TGTGCCAGCAGCTTAGTGTCCGGGATTAACACTGAAGCTTTCTTT.

V gene TRBV7-6 combines with J gene TRBJ2-3; a possible D gene is TRBD2 (6 bases). The V gene's germline CDR1 is SGHVS and CDR2 FNYEAQ. With 7 bases removed from V and 6 bases from J, the gap between germline ends came to 17 bases. The CDR3 extends over 14 amino acids. Here the CDR3 reads CASTTTTEGDTQYF. CDR3 nucleotide sequence: TGTGCCAGCACTACTACTACGGAGGGCGATACGCAGTATTTT.

V gene TRBV5-1 combines with J gene TRBJ1-2; 8 bases fit TRBD1. This CDR3 region has 13 residues. In germline, CDR1 is SGHRS, CDR2 YFSETQ. Losses at the gene ends were 7 bases for V and 5 bases for J; bases not matched to a gene: 7. CDR3 loop: CASGTDRGYGYTF. For the CDR3, the DNA is TGCGCCAGCGGAACAGACAGGGGTTATGGCTACACCTTC.

The V and J genes are TRBV5-1 and TRBJ2-7; TRBD1 agrees at 9 bases. The CDR3 has 14 residues. The germline V gene encodes CDR1 SGHRS and CDR2 YFSETQ. The V segment lost 4 bases and the J segment 4 bases; nucleotides outside the gene matches: 6. CDR3 nucleotides: TGCGCCAGCAGCCCGGGGACAGGGTTTTACGAGCAGTACTTC. Its protein product is CASSPGTGFYEQYF. Full variable domain (rest looked up from reference TRBV5-1 and TRBJ2-7): KAGVTQTPRYLIKTRGQQVTLSCSPISGHRSVSWYQQTPGQGLQFLFEYFSETQRNKGNFPGRFSGRQFSNSRSEMNVSTLELGDSALYLCASSPGTGFYEQYFGPGTRLTVT.

The V and J genes are TRBV4-1 and TRBJ1-1; D is undetermined. Germline V gene data show CDR1 as MGHRA and CDR2 as YSYEKL. The ends were cut back, 0 bases at V and 2 bases at J, with 10 bases in the middle. The CDR3 extends over 15 amino acids. As DNA, the CDR3 is TGCGCCAGCAGCCAAGATTCAACTCTCAACACTGAAGCTTTCTTT. Translating it yields CASSQDSTLNTEAFF.

The V and J genes are TRBV18 and TRBJ2-7, with D perhaps matching TRBD2 (5 bases). Trimming took 5 bases from V and 5 from J, leaving 13 bases between them. The CDR3 sequence is 13 residues long. Germline V gives CDR1 KGHSH, CDR2 LQKENI. The CDR3 loop reads CASSSSSRDEQYF. The CDR3 bases are TGTGCCAGCTCATCCTCGTCGAGGGACGAGCAGTACTTC.

V usage is TRBV2 and J usage is TRBJ2-1; 11 bases are shared with TRBD1. Germline trimming cut 7 bases from V and 12 bases from J; bases unmatched to any gene: 8. This CDR3 spans 13 amino acids. CDR1 and CDR2 (germline): SNHLY, FYNNEI. The DNA of the CDR3 is TGTGCCAGCACCGAAGGGGACAGGGGGATGCAGTTCTTC. This encodes CASTEGDRGMQFF. Complete variable domain (other parts from reference TRBV2 and TRBJ2-1): EPEVTQTPSHQVTQMGQEVILRCVPISNHLYFYWYRQILGQKVEFLVSFYNNEISEKSEIFDDQFSVERPDGSNFTLKIRSTKLEDSAMYFCASTEGDRGMQFFGPGTRLTVL.

The chain links TRBV19 to TRBJ1-1, with D possibly being TRBD1 (5 bases). The CDR3 consists of 14 residues. From germline, CDR1 is LNHDA and CDR2 SQIVND (reference sequence). The V end was cut by 1 base, the J end by 5 bases, with 11 bases between. The CDR3 loop is CASSIAGRGTEAFF. The CDR3 coding sequence is TGTGCCAGTAGTATAGCAGGGAGAGGGACTGAAGCTTTCTTT.

The chain employs TRBV5-1 and TRBJ2-5; 7 bases line up with TRBD1. Germline values: CDR1 SGHRS, CDR2 YFSETQ. This CDR3 contains 14 residues. V was clipped by 2 bases and J by 4 bases; unmatched bases: 5. CDR3 bases: TGCGCCAGCAGCTTAGGGCCAGGGGGAGAGACCCAGTACTTC. This translates into CASSLGPGGETQYF.

This clone appeared once. The chain couples TRBV5-1 to TRBJ2-2; 7 bases fit TRBD2. This CDR3 spans 14 amino acids. CDR1 is SGHRS, CDR2 YFSETQ, per germline. The trim removed 1 base at V and 6 bases at J, leaving 3 bases unmatched. DNA of the CDR3: TGCGCCAGCAGCTTGTTGGGAGGGCCCGGGGAGCTGTTTTTT. Encoded protein: CASSLLGGPGELFF.

CDR3 in amino acids: CASSARDRVGETQYF. The CDR3 region has the DNA TGTGCCAGCAGTGCCCGGGACAGGGTTGGAGAGACCCAGTACTTC. The chain is built from TRBV25-1 and TRBJ2-5, with 9 bases matching TRBD1. The CDR3 totals 15 residues. Unmatched junction bases numbered 7, after V lost 4 bases and J lost 4 bases. Germline V gives CDR1 MGHDK, CDR2 SYGVNS.

The rearrangement joins TRBV14 to TRBJ1-6; D ambiguous. CDR3 size: 14 residues. In germline, CDR1 is SGHDN, CDR2 FVKESK. V gave up 5 bases and J gave up 10 bases, with 15 bases separating them. The CDR3 here is CASSKRVGESPLHF. In DNA form, the CDR3 reads TGTGCCAGCAGCAAAAGAGTCGGAGAATCACCCCTCCACTTT.

Only a few counts were recorded for this clone. The chain employs TRBV2 and TRBJ2-7, with 12 bases aligning to TRBD2. The CDR3 is 18 amino acids. V lost 7 bases and J lost 3; bases outside the gene matches: 16. The germline V gene encodes CDR1 SNHLY and CDR2 FYNNEI. CDR3 protein: CASTWGGLAGSVGYEQYF. The DNA of the CDR3 is TGTGCCAGCACTTGGGGGGGACTAGCGGGTTCGGTAGGCTACGAGCAGTACTTC. Full variable domain (missing parts from reference TRBV2 and TRBJ2-7): EPEVTQTPSHQVTQMGQEVILRCVPISNHLYFYWYRQILGQKVEFLVSFYNNEISEKSEIFDDQFSVERPDGSNFTLKIRSTKLEDSAMYFCASTWGGLAGSVGYEQYFGPGTRLTVT.

The chain is built from TRBV6-5 and TRBJ1-1, with 9 bases that match TRBD1. This CDR3 has 15 amino acids. The junction had 17 bases not matched to a gene; V was cut back by 8 bases and J by 10 bases. Germline V CDR1 and CDR2: MNHEY, SVGAGI. This CDR3 reads CASGQDRGNIKGAFF. For the CDR3, the DNA is TGTGCCAGCGGACAGGACAGGGGAAATATCAAAGGAGCTTTCTTT.

The V gene is TRBV5-1, the J gene TRBJ2-1; 10 nucleotides line up with TRBD2. After removal of 5 bases from V and 6 bases from J, the junction contained 14 bases not matched to a gene. The CDR3 spans 17 residues. CDR1 and CDR2 from the germline V gene are SGHRS and YFSETQ. The CDR3 DNA sequence: TGCGCCAGCAGGGGACTAGCGCAACCCCTCCTCTCCAATGAGCAGTTCTTC. It encodes CASRGLAQPLLSNEQFF.

The chain combines TRBV4-1 with TRBJ1-2, with a tentative D call TRBD1 (6 bases). CDR1 and CDR2 (germline): MGHRA, YSYEKL. Trimming removed 3 bases at V and 3 bases at J, with 17 bases between. CDR3 length equals 16 residues. CDR3 region: CASSHGAGGADYGYTF. The CDR3 nucleotides read TGCGCCAGCAGCCACGGAGCGGGGGGCGCGGACTATGGCTACACCTTC.

This clone has just a few counts. This chain links TRBV2 with TRBJ1-5; a possible D gene is TRBD1 (6 bases). The CDR3 extends over 16 amino acids. V shed 4 bases and J shed 0 bases, with 13 bases lying between them. Per the germline V gene, CDR1 is SNHLY and CDR2 is FYNNEI. The CDR3 loop reads CASSARTVDSNQPQHF. The CDR3 region has the DNA TGTGCCAGCAGTGCCCGGACAGTAGATAGCAATCAGCCCCAGCATTTT. The full variable domain, completed using reference TRBV2 and TRBJ1-5, is EPEVTQTPSHQVTQMGQEVILRCVPISNHLYFYWYRQILGQKVEFLVSFYNNEISEKSEIFDDQFSVERPDGSNFTLKIRSTKLEDSAMYFCASSARTVDSNQPQHFGDGTRLSIL.

The V call is TRBV5-1, the J call TRBJ2-3; TRBD1 matches 7 bases. Germline V gives CDR1 SGHRS, CDR2 YFSETQ. Trimming took 4 bases from V and 0 from J; bases not matched to a gene: 5. This CDR3 region has 15 residues. The CDR3 sequence is CASSATGKSTDTQYF. The CDR3 nucleotides read TGCGCCAGCAGCGCGACAGGGAAAAGCACAGATACGCAGTATTTT.

The J gene is TRBJ1-1, the V gene TRBV7-9; D gene unclear. The CDR3 sequence is 11 residues long. Trimming took 2 bases from V and 8 from J, leaving 6 bases between them. Germline loops: CDR1 SEHNR, CDR2 FQNEAQ (reference sequence). In nucleotides, the CDR3 is TGTGCCAGCAGCTTAACCGCGGAAGCTTTCTTT. The encoded protein is CASSLTAEAFF. Based on the CDR3 plus reference TRBV7-9 and TRBJ1-1, the full variable domain is DTGVSQNPRHKITKRGQNVTFRCDPISEHNRLYWYRQTLGQGPEFLTYFQNEAQLEKSRLLSDRFSAERPKGSFSTLEIQRTEQGDSAMYLCASSLTAEAFFGQGTRLTVV.